The clone carrying this TCR beta chain has only one observation. Terminally differentiated effector memory CD45RA+ cells were excluded by CCR7 positive selection of CD45RO-negative cells. This sample was included in a study of shared clonotypes between healthy human individuals. Study in general: CD4 naive and CD4 memory each took three plates per donor, while CD8 naive took two and CD8 memory one.

The germline gives CDR1 MNHEY, CDR2 SMNVEV (reference sequence). The CDR3 is 15 amino acids. The V gene lost 0 bases and the J gene lost 9 bases, with 15 bases spanning the gap. Several immunoSEQ 96-well plates shared each subset's DNA, each plate a replicate. Measured with immunoSEQ multiplex PCR; TCRdb has only the in-frame clones, and not every one. The data show roughly 2.1 million clones, 85% to 95% seen once. The chain is built from TRBV27 and TRBJ2-1; D remains ambiguous. This clonotype was obtained from a man between 18 and 35 years old in good health. Some clones in this sample may be carry-over from other donors' samples. The specimen was naive CD8+ T cells from PBMCs. CDR3 coding DNA: TGTGCCAGCAGTTTATCCCCAGTGGGGTGGCTTGAGCAGTTCTTC. Translated, it gives CASSLSPVGWLEQFF.